These T cell receptor beta chains were read from a single sample in a study of response to subunit inactivated influenza vaccine. TCRdb itself ran the RT-PCR reads through MiXCR, one entry per CDR3 protein. The sample contains about 540,000 distinct CDR3 sequences, under 25% of which appear only once. These data were also filed under a second study, of T cells expressing NK-cell markers.

Here the sequenced sample was CD4+ T cells sorted from PBMCs, taken 11 to 12 days after vaccination. Receptors originate from a man between 50 and 59 years old who received an inactivated influenza vaccine. The CDR3 runs from the conserved cysteine through the conserved F or W. D genes are given only for firm matches.

CASRATEGNNEQFF,.,TRBV7-8
CASSLSGGAGHEQFF,TRBD2,TRBV12-3/TRBV12-4
CASSPLDIGMNTEAFF,.,TRBV18
CASSLSGETDYTF,.,TRBV7-2
CASRTAGQGWNNEQFF,TRBD1,TRBV27
CASSLVQGGTTSTGELFF,.,TRBV7-8
CASSYSNQINEQFF,.,TRBV6-2/TRBV6-3
CATSDALLRDYNEQFF,.,TRBV24-1
CASSDQSGSAQYF,TRBD2,TRBV6-4
CASSLRDSRFLAEAFF,.,TRBV7-2
CASKEQGLYNEQFF,TRBD1,TRBV2
CSARSPGGLGGPEQYF,TRBD2,TRBV20-1
CASSQAVSYNEQFF,.,TRBV3-1
CSARDGGQAGNQPQHF,TRBD1,TRBV20-1
CASSYSRGGLNTGELFF,TRBD2,TRBV6-5
CAQGDRGIGETQYF,TRBD1,TRBV30
CASSLAPWTGELFF,.,TRBV7-2
CSAYNSGTGELFF,.,TRBV20-1
CATSRVGNEQFF,.,TRBV15
CASSLVEGFQPQHF,.,TRBV12-3/TRBV12-4
CASSLDGGSGPYEQYF,.,TRBV28
CASSVEGGTWAEAFF,.,TRBV9
CATSRDFNYGYTF,.,TRBV24-1
CASRRLAGPTDTQYF,TRBD2,TRBV6-1
CASSSQGGLGTDTQYF,.,TRBV5-1
CASSETAYNEQFF,.,TRBV5-1
CATHPRGLDEKLFF,.,TRBV10-3
CASSVDDNEQYF,.,TRBV5-1
CSARDYRGANTGELFF,.,TRBV20-1
CASSLEWSGSTEAFF,.,TRBV4-2
CSAVLAGTYNEQFF,TRBD2,TRBV20-1
CASSLGDLTDTQYF,.,TRBV11-2
CASSGAGVRNEQFF,.,TRBV9
CAIWAGLAGSSYNEQFF,TRBD2,TRBV10-3
CATSTRTSGSTDTQYF,TRBD2,TRBV24-1
CASRIHNTGELFF,.,TRBV28
CASSAGQALDYGYTF,TRBD1,TRBV5-1
CASSLGGSGIHEQFF,TRBD2,TRBV5-1
CASSWGHDTEAFF,.,TRBV6-2/TRBV6-3
CASGTGNYGYTF,TRBD1,TRBV7-2
CASSLWETNTEAFF,.,TRBV5-1
CSARGSGRKSGANVLTF,TRBD2,TRBV20-1
CASSLVSGYYNQPQHF,.,TRBV7-8
CASSPSGGASGNTIYF,.,TRBV11-2
CASSSGRGTRSEQFF,.,TRBV11-2